This T cell receptor beta chain was documented in a study of beta chain features in type 1 diabetes. Study observations and caveats: Researchers reported that naive, central memory and Treg TCRB repertoires appeared more similar in patients than in healthy donors. A moderate, significant TCRB CDR3 shortening appeared in type 1 diabetes across four CD4+ subsets. PCR might pick shorter templates more often, in the same way for patients and controls. Sequencing the cDNA could make cells with high TCR expression show up more than they should.

Expressed TCRB transcripts got sequenced, as all isolated RNA was reverse transcribed. Generated by immunoSEQ multiplex PCR, the TCRdb table keeps only in-frame clones and is missing some. The repertoire holds 600,000 or so clones, roughly an eighth seen once, with about 0.11% in the top ten. With regard to this clone: Its antigen is currently unknown.

CDR1 and CDR2 from the germline V gene are MDHEN and SYDVKM. Trimming cost V 3 bases and J 4 bases, with 16 bases left between them. The length of the CDR3 is 15 residues. The authors sorted CD4+ naive, central memory, regulatory and stem cell-like memory cells via CD45RO/CCR7/CD25/CD127/CD95/CD27. This TCR was recovered from a man aged 25 to 40 with type 1 diabetes. The chain links TRBV28 to TRBJ2-7, with D perhaps TRBD1 (5 bases). The specimen was naive CD4+ T cells from blood. As DNA, the CDR3 is TGTGCCAGCAGTTTTGTAACTCAGGGAAGGTACGAGCAGTACTTC. It is translated as CASSFVTQGRYEQYF.